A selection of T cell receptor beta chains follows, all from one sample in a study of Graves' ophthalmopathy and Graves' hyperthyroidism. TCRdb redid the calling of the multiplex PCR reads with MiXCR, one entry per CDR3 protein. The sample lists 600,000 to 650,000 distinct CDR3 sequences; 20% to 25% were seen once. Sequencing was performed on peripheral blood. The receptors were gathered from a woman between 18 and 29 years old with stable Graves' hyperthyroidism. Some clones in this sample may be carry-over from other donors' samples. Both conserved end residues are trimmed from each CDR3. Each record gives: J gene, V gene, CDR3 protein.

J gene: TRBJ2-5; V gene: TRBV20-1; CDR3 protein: SARGGRGGGPKETQY
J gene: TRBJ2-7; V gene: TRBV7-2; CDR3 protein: ASSLGRGLSYEQY
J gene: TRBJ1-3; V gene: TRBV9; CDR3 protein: ASDGTASGNTIY
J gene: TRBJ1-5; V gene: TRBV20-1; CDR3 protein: SARRSQGGSPQH
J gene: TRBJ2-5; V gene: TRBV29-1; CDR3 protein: SVVGTHLGETQY
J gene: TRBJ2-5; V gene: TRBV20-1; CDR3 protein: SVASTGKKETQY
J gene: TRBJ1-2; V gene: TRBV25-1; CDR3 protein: ASSPWTDNYGYT
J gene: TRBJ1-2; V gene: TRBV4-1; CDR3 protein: ASSQVRQALYGYT
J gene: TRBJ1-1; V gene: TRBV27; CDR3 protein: ASSFKHNTEAF
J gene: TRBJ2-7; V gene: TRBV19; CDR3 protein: ASSIVAGQGSYEQY
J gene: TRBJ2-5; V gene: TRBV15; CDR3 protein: ATRKGGSQETQY
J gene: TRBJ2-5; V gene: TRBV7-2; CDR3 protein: ASSLFLRCQETQY
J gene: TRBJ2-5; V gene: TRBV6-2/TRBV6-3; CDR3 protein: ASSPPAGGYQY
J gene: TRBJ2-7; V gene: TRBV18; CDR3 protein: ASSPGTGKPGSYEQY
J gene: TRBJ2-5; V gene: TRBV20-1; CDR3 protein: SATRRGQEETQY
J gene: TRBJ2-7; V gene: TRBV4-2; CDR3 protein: ASSPTDSYEQY
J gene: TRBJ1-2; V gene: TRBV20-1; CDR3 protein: SARVMPTTEANYGYT
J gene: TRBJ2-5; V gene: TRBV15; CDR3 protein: ATSREALETQY
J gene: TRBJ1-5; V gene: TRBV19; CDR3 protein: ASSRGRRPQH
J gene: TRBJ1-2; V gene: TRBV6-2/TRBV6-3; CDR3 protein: ASRLQGSYGYT
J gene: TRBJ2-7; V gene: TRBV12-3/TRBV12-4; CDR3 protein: ASTMAGDPGEQY